This T cell receptor beta chain appears in the sequencing data of a study of response to subunit inactivated influenza vaccine. This clonotype has a handful of counts. The antigen remains unidentified. Germline assignment: CDR1 SGDLS and CDR2 YYNGEE. Trimming removed 0 bases from V and 0 bases from J, with 10 bases in between. This CDR3 has 15 residues. Study observations and caveats: After each seasonal influenza vaccination, few new T cells are recruited, the authors suggested.

TCRdb analysed the RT-PCR reads with MiXCR anew, one entry per CDR3 protein. Counted here are 600,000 to 850,000 distinct CDR3 sequences, 14% occurring once; the ten biggest clones make up 7.5% to 8%. The gene calls are TRBV9 and TRBJ2-7; D gene uncertain. The material was PBMCs from blood, obtained 14 to 15 days before vaccination. The origin of this receptor is a man in his forties or fifties who received an inactivated influenza vaccine. CDR3 sequence reads: CASSVEQYSSYEQYF. The CDR3 DNA follows: TGTGCCAGCAGCGTAGAACAGTATAGCTCCTACGAGCAGTACTTC.